The rows below give T cell receptor beta chains drawn from one sample of a study of CD8 T cells in Susac syndrome. TCRdb reprocessed the immunoSEQ multiplex PCR reads with MiXCR, giving one entry per CDR3 protein. The sample yields about 140,000 distinct CDR3 sequences, around 96% seen once. The sample taken for sequencing was CD4+ T cells from PBMCs. These receptors were collected from a human donor with multiple sclerosis. Each CDR3 is given with its conserved first and last residue. A D gene is named only where the DNA matches it firmly.

CDR3 DNA: TGCAGTGCTGACCGTCCCGGGACAGGGTCCTACGAGCAGTACTTC
CDR3 protein: CSADRPGTGSYEQYF
J gene: TRBJ2-7
D gene: TRBD1
V gene: TRBV20-1

CDR3 DNA: TGTGCCAGCAGCCAAGAGACTAGCGGGACAGATACGCAGTATTTT
CDR3 protein: CASSQETSGTDTQYF
J gene: TRBJ2-3
D gene: TRBD2
V gene: TRBV3-1

CDR3 DNA: TGTGCCAGCAGCTTAGGACAGTACACCGGGGAGCTGTTTTTT
CDR3 protein: CASSLGQYTGELFF
J gene: TRBJ2-2
D gene: .
V gene: TRBV7-9

CDR3 DNA: TGCGCCAGCAGCTTAGACAATAGCGGGGGAACCTACGAGCAGTACTTC
CDR3 protein: CASSLDNSGGTYEQYF
J gene: TRBJ2-7
D gene: TRBD2
V gene: TRBV5-1

CDR3 DNA: TGTGCCAGCAGCGTAGACGGGCCTCCCCTCCACTTT
CDR3 protein: CASSVDGPPLHF
J gene: TRBJ1-6
D gene: .
V gene: TRBV9

CDR3 DNA: TGTGCCAGCAGTTACTCTCCCCCTAGCGGGGTATACAATGAGCAGTTCTTC
CDR3 protein: CASSYSPPSGVYNEQFF
J gene: TRBJ2-1
D gene: TRBD2
V gene: TRBV6-2/TRBV6-3

CDR3 DNA: TGTGCCAGCAGCCGCGCGGCTCAGCCCCAGCATTTT
CDR3 protein: CASSRAAQPQHF
J gene: TRBJ1-5
D gene: .
V gene: TRBV5-6

CDR3 DNA: TGTGCCAGCAGTGGATTAGCGGGGGTAACCTACGAGCAGTACTTC
CDR3 protein: CASSGLAGVTYEQYF
J gene: TRBJ2-7
D gene: TRBD2
V gene: TRBV6-2/TRBV6-3

CDR3 DNA: TGCAGCGTCCGCGAACAGGGTTCCGAGCAGTACTTC
CDR3 protein: CSVREQGSEQYF
J gene: TRBJ2-7
D gene: .
V gene: TRBV29-1

CDR3 DNA: TGTGCCAGCTCACAGGAACAGGGGAGTGGGCAGCCCCAGCATTTT
CDR3 protein: CASSQEQGSGQPQHF
J gene: TRBJ1-5
D gene: TRBD1
V gene: TRBV18

CDR3 DNA: TGCAGCGTTGAAGGGGGATGGGACATTCAGTACTTC
CDR3 protein: CSVEGGWDIQYF
J gene: TRBJ2-4
D gene: .
V gene: TRBV29-1

CDR3 DNA: TGTGCCAGCAGCCAGCGACTAGGGGTGGCCTACGAGCAGTACTTC
CDR3 protein: CASSQRLGVAYEQYF
J gene: TRBJ2-7
D gene: .
V gene: TRBV3-1

CDR3 DNA: TGTGCCAGCTCACCTCTTTTAGCCTCGAACACCGGGGAGCTGTTTTTT
CDR3 protein: CASSPLLASNTGELFF
J gene: TRBJ2-2
D gene: .
V gene: TRBV18

CDR3 DNA: TGTGCCAGCAGCACACAGGGGGCCCCCTGGTCGGAGCAGTACTTC
CDR3 protein: CASSTQGAPWSEQYF
J gene: TRBJ2-7
D gene: TRBD1
V gene: TRBV9

CDR3 DNA: TGCAGTGCTGACAGGCAAAGGTCCTACGAGCAGTACTTC
CDR3 protein: CSADRQRSYEQYF
J gene: TRBJ2-7
D gene: .
V gene: TRBV20-1

CDR3 DNA: TGCGCCAGCAGCCCCCTCGGAGAAACCACAGATACGCAGTATTTT
CDR3 protein: CASSPLGETTDTQYF
J gene: TRBJ2-3
D gene: .
V gene: TRBV5-1

CDR3 DNA: TGCGCCAGCAGCCGGGGAGCCACGGGGGGTCAAGAGACCCAGTACTTC
CDR3 protein: CASSRGATGGQETQYF
J gene: TRBJ2-5
D gene: TRBD2
V gene: TRBV4-3

CDR3 DNA: TGCAGTGCTAAGAGGGACGAGCAGTACTTC
CDR3 protein: CSAKRDEQYF
J gene: TRBJ2-7
D gene: .
V gene: TRBV20-1